These T cell receptor beta chains were read from a single sample in a study of blood T cell repertoires in COVID-19. Profiling relied on immunoSEQ multiplex PCR, and the TCRdb table lists in-frame clones only, not all of them. Of 490,000 or so clones in the sample, about 88% are singletons; the top ten hold 8.3%. Sequencing was done on a sample of PBMCs or T cells enriched from blood (not recorded which). These receptors were collected from a woman aged 55 to 70 who had recovered from COVID-19. Each CDR3 is given with its conserved first and last residue. Fields, in order: clone size, J gene, D gene, V gene, CDR3 protein, CDR3 DNA. The D gene is left open where the match is weak. Not all rows give a size; the values are once, few, many and, for expanded clones, a class.

NA | TRBJ2-7 | TRBD2 | TRBV9 | CASSRDGGGASYEQYF | TGTGCCAGCAGCAGAGACGGCGGGGGGGCTTCCTACGAGCAGTACTTC
NA | TRBJ2-1 | TRBD1 | TRBV24-1 | CASGTGVYNEQFF | TGTGCCTCGGGGACAGGAGTATACAATGAGCAGTTCTTC
once | TRBJ2-1 | TRBD2 | TRBV14 | CASSRTSYNEQFF | TGTGCCAGCAGCCGGACTAGTTACAATGAGCAGTTCTTC
NA | TRBJ2-3 | NA | TRBV29-1 | CSVEDKGFRDTQYF | TGCAGCGTTGAAGATAAGGGGTTCCGAGATACGCAGTATTTT
NA | TRBJ1-4 | NA | TRBV4-1 | CASSTVLNEKLFF | TGCGCCAGCAGCACAGTCCTTAATGAAAAACTGTTTTTT
NA | TRBJ1-2 | TRBD1 | TRBV5-4 | CASSLGDRNYGYTF | TGTGCCAGCAGCTTGGGGGACAGGAACTATGGCTACACCTTC
NA | TRBJ2-2 | TRBD2 | TRBV20-1 | CSASFTSGYTGELFF | TGCAGTGCTAGTTTCACTAGCGGGTACACCGGGGAGCTGTTTTTT
NA | TRBJ1-6 | TRBD1 | TRBV2 | CASSTEDRAPLHF | TGTGCCAGCAGTACGGAGGACAGGGCGCCCCTCCACTTT
NA | TRBJ1-1 | NA | TRBV5-1 | CASSSETLFPLLGSGTEAFF | TGCGCCAGCAGCTCCGAAACCTTATTTCCGTTGCTGGGGTCGGGAACTGAAGCTTTCTTT
once | TRBJ2-7 | NA | TRBV6-5 | CASSLQGVSYEQYF | TGTGCCAGCAGTCTACAGGGAGTCTCCTACGAGCAGTACTTC
NA | TRBJ1-5 | NA | TRBV12-3/TRBV12-4 | CASSSHRNQPQHF | TGTGCCAGCAGTTCCCACAGGAATCAGCCCCAGCATTTT
NA | TRBJ2-1 | TRBD2 | TRBV18 | CASSPPGGLVVNEQFF | TGTGCCAGCTCACCACCGGGGGGGTTAGTGGTCAATGAGCAGTTCTTC
NA | TRBJ2-7 | TRBD1 | TRBV18 | CASSPGTGGDEQYF | TGTGCCAGCTCACCAGGGACAGGGGGCGACGAGCAGTACTTC
NA | TRBJ2-2 | NA | TRBV27 | CASSLWGRIGDTGELFF | TGTGCCAGCAGTTTATGGGGAAGGATAGGGGACACCGGGGAGCTGTTTTTT
NA | TRBJ1-1 | NA | TRBV20-1 | CSATPNTEAFF | TGCAGTGCAACACCCAACACTGAAGCTTTCTTT
NA | TRBJ2-3 | NA | TRBV27 | CASSLSTDTQYF | TGTGCCAGCAGTCTGTCCACAGATACGCAGTATTTT
NA | TRBJ2-2 | TRBD1 | TRBV5-1 | CASSLIGQGATGELFF | TGCGCCAGCAGCTTGATCGGACAGGGGGCCACCGGGGAGCTGTTTTTT
NA | TRBJ1-1 | TRBD1 | TRBV5-1 | CASSLEWTGGPTGTEAFF | TGCGCCAGCAGCTTGGAATGGACAGGGGGCCCCACCGGCACTGAAGCTTTCTTT
NA | TRBJ2-5 | NA | TRBV12-3/TRBV12-4 | CASLGGGAVTQYF | TGTGCCAGCTTGGGGGGGGGCGCCGTGACCCAGTACTTC
NA | TRBJ2-1 | TRBD1 | TRBV10-3 | CATTGQDSNEQFF | TGTGCCACGACAGGACAGGATAGTAATGAGCAGTTCTTC
NA | TRBJ1-6 | NA | TRBV6-5 | CASSYFGGINSPLHF | TGTGCCAGCAGTTACTTTGGGGGCATAAATTCACCCCTCCACTTT
NA | TRBJ2-6 | NA | TRBV3-1/TRBV3-2 | CASSQAGNRGSGANVLTF | TGTGCCAGCAGCCAGGCTGGGAACCGGGGCTCTGGGGCCAACGTCCTGACTTTC
NA | TRBJ1-1 | NA | TRBV3-1/TRBV3-2 | CASSQGPGGNTEAFF | TGTGCCAGCAGCCAAGGTCCAGGAGGGAACACTGAAGCTTTCTTT
NA | TRBJ1-6 | NA | TRBV2 | CASKQGRFYNSPLHF | TGTGCCAGCAAGCAGGGGCGGTTCTATAATTCACCCCTCCACTTT
NA | TRBJ1-1 | NA | TRBV4-2 | CASSQDSIAGSTEAFF | TGTGCCAGCAGCCAAGATTCGATCGCCGGGAGCACTGAAGCTTTCTTT
NA | TRBJ2-3 | NA | TRBV7-2 | CASSLGVGPDTQYF | TGTGCCAGCAGCTTAGGAGTGGGGCCGGATACGCAGTATTTT
NA | TRBJ1-5 | NA | TRBV4-1 | CASSQVAGATQPQHF | TGCGCCAGCAGCCAAGTTGCTGGGGCGACTCAGCCCCAGCATTTT
few | TRBJ1-5 | NA | TRBV27 | CASSLRGGNQPQHF | TGTGCCAGCAGTTTGCGGGGGGGCAATCAGCCCCAGCATTTT
NA | TRBJ2-3 | TRBD1 | TRBV27 | CASRDPGQGTDTQYF | TGTGCCAGCAGGGACCCGGGACAGGGGACAGATACGCAGTATTTT
few | TRBJ2-3 | TRBD2 | TRBV4-2 | CASSQVLAGPTDTQYF | TGTGCCAGCAGCCAAGTTCTAGCGGGACCCACAGATACGCAGTATTTT
NA | TRBJ2-3 | TRBD2 | TRBV5-1 | CASRASGEDTQYF | TGCGCCAGCAGGGCGAGCGGGGAAGATACGCAGTATTTT
NA | TRBJ1-1 | TRBD1 | TRBV2 | CASALEQGNTEAFF | TGTGCCAGCGCGCTCGAACAGGGGAATACTGAAGCTTTCTTT
few | TRBJ1-3 | NA | TRBV4-1 | CASSQGPGISGNTIYF | TGCGCCAGCAGCCAAGGCCCAGGCATCTCTGGAAACACCATATATTTT
NA | TRBJ1-6 | TRBD1 | TRBV10-3 | CAIRRTGDNSPLHF | TGTGCCATCAGAAGGACAGGCGATAATTCACCCCTCCACTTT
NA | TRBJ1-1 | NA | TRBV18 | CASSATFSTAMTEAFF | TGTGCCAGCTCAGCCACCTTCTCGACAGCTATGACTGAAGCTTTCTTT
NA | TRBJ1-6 | TRBD1 | TRBV11-2 | CASSSDRGSPLHF | TGTGCCAGCAGCTCGGACAGGGGCTCACCCCTCCACTTT
NA | TRBJ2-7 | NA | TRBV4-2 | CASSQEAASYEQYF | TGTGCCAGCAGCCAAGAAGCGGCCAGCTACGAGCAGTACTTC
NA | TRBJ2-1 | NA | TRBV3-1/TRBV3-2 | CASSQEEGLSYNEQFF | TGTGCCAGCAGCCAAGAGGAGGGACTTTCCTACAATGAGCAGTTCTTC
few | TRBJ2-6 | NA | TRBV14 | CASSQVFGGGANVLTF | TGTGCCAGCAGCCAAGTGTTCGGCGGTGGGGCCAACGTCCTGACTTTC
NA | TRBJ2-2 | NA | TRBV4-1 | CASRGVGELFF | TGCGCCTCCAGGGGGGTCGGGGAGCTGTTTTTT
NA | TRBJ2-1 | TRBD1 | TRBV29-1 | CSVGKDRYNEQFF | TGCAGCGTAGGTAAGGACAGGTACAATGAGCAGTTCTTC
NA | TRBJ1-2 | NA | TRBV7-9 | CASSLPSLRGNGYTF | TGTGCCAGCAGCTTACCCTCCTTGCGAGGGAACGGCTACACCTTC